Below are 4 T cell receptor beta chains sequenced from a single sample in a study of blood T cell repertoires in COVID-19. Clones were read by immunoSEQ multiplex PCR, and TCRdb kept only the in-frame ones, dropping some. The data contain 150,000 to 200,000 clones, about 86% of them singletons. The source material was peripheral blood. The source is a woman aged 70-85 years with acute or convalescent COVID-19.

The V and J genes are TRBV11-2 and TRBJ2-1; D not resolved. CDR3 length: 14 amino acids. Germline V lookup: CDR1 SGHAT, CDR2 FQNNGV. V was clipped by 0 bases and J by 8 bases, with 11 bases between them. CDR3 in DNA: TGTGCCAGCAGCTTAGATCTTAACTTCCATGAGCAGTTCTTC. Translating gives CASSLDLNFHEQFF.

The V gene is TRBV27, the J gene TRBJ2-1; 8 bases are a match to TRBD1. The germline gives CDR1 MNHEY, CDR2 SMNVEV (reference sequence). After removal of 4 bases from V and 9 bases from J, the junction contained 8 bases not matched to a gene. This CDR3 is built from 14 residues. CDR3 in DNA: TGTGCCAGCAGTTACGGACAGGGATTTGGTGAGCAGTTCTTC. It encodes CASSYGQGFGEQFF.

This clone has more than one count but fewer than ten. The V gene is TRBV18, the J gene TRBJ2-3; unclear D gene. The length of the CDR3 is 12 residues. Germline CDR1 reads KGHSH; CDR2 reads LQKENI. Trimming removed 2 bases from V and 5 bases from J, with 5 bases in between. The CDR3 DNA follows: TGTGCCAGCTCACCATTAGAAGATACGCAGTATTTT. Translating gives CASSPLEDTQYF.

The chain links TRBV7-9 to TRBJ1-6, with a possible D match to TRBD1 (6 bases). This CDR3 is built from 13 residues. Germline values: CDR1 SEHNR, CDR2 FQNEAQ (reference sequence). Trimming removed 4 bases at V and 7 bases at J, with 8 bases between. The CDR3 is CASSSDRNSPLHF. The CDR3, as DNA: TGTGCCAGCAGCTCGGACAGAAATTCACCCCTCCACTTT.